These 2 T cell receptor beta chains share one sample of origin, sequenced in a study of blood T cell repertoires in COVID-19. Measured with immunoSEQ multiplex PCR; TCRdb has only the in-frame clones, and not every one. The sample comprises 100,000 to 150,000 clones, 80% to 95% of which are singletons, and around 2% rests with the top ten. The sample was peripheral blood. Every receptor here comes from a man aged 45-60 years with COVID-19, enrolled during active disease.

The CDR3 sequence is CATSDLMTTGELFF. CDR3 coding DNA: TGTGCCACCAGTGATTTAATGACAACCGGGGAGCTGTTTTTT. The chain employs TRBV24-1 and TRBJ2-2; no clear D gene. From germline, CDR1 is KGHDR and CDR2 SFDVKD. This CDR3 contains 14 residues. V was trimmed by 1 base and J by 5 bases, leaving 7 bases between them.

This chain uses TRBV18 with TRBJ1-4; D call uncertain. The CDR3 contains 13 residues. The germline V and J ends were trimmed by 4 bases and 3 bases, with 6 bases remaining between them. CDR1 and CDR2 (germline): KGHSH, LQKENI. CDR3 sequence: CASSRGSNEKLFF. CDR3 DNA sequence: TGTGCCAGCTCACGCGGTTCTAATGAAAAACTGTTTTTT.